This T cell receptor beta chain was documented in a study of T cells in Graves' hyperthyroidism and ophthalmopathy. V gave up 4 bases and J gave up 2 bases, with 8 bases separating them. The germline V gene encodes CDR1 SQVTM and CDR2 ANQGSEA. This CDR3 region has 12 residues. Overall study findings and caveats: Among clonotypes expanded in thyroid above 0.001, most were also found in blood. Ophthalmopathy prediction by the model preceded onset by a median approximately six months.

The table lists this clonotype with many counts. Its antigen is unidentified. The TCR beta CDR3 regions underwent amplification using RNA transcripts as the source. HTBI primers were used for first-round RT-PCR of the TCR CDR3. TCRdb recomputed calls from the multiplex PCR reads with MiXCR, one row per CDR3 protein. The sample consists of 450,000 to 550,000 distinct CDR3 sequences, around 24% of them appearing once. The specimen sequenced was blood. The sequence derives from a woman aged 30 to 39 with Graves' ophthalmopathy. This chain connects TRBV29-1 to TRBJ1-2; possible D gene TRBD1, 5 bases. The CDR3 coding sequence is TGCAGCGTTGTCAGGGCAAACTATGGCTACACCTTC. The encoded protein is CSVVRANYGYTF.